The clone carrying this TCR beta chain was counted a few times. Its antigen is not known. TCRbeta library construction was performed incorporating unique molecular identifiers. TCRdb analysed the PCR reads with MiXCR anew, one entry per CDR3 protein. The table lists a few hundred thousand distinct CDR3 sequences, more than 20% of them singletons. These data are taken from a study of T-cell reconstitution after alpha-beta-depleted transplantation in children. Regarding the study as a whole: The study reportedly traced alpha-beta T cells about two months after transplant to several hundred expanded graft clones. There were some patients whose high TCRbeta diversity at day 60 came from surviving recipient T cells and thymic progenitors. When one year had passed after transplant, most T-cell counts and diversity came from newly produced T cells.

In germline, CDR1 is SGHTA, CDR2 FQGNSA. V was pared by 5 bases and J by 0 bases, with 11 bases between. The CDR3 runs to 14 residues. This chain connects TRBV7-2 to TRBJ2-7; the D gene is possibly TRBD2 (7 bases). The sample was PBMCs, taken before TCRalphabeta/CD19-depleted stem cell transplant. The receptor was derived from a boy less than two years old with Wiskott-Aldrich syndrome, due to receive a stem cell transplant. The CDR3 nucleotides read TGTGCCAGCAGCCGGGGGGCACGCTCCTACGAGCAGTACTTC. It is translated as CASSRGARSYEQYF.